This T cell receptor (beta chain) was retrieved from a study of naive and memory T cell subsets (dated by TCRdb to 2015 to 2018). In terms of the full investigation: Sorted naive and memory T cell subsets from peripheral blood were analyzed in the study using a UMI-based, open-source pipeline for TCR alpha and beta sequencing. Complete agreement was observed between the functional CMV T cell responses and the IgG serology results. RNA was DNase-treated and reverse transcribed with TCR constant-region primers, mostly using SuperScript III. Study-wide findings and limitations: No ground truth was available to validate the repertoire findings for the naive and memory subsets. RNA-based TCR counts may be affected by expression changes linked to T cell activation and differentiation. Once error correction was done, more than 90% of naive TCR sequences showed up just once, which made the naive abundance distributions much steeper than those of the memory subsets. Clonotypes were defined as single alpha or beta chain sequences, not paired alpha/beta receptors. A few larger clonotypes were present in naive repertoires, especially CD8 naive repertoires, and these clonotypes were possibly memory cells re-expressing CD45RA. TCR abundance followed a power law whose exponent differed between naive and memory subsets but was consistent across the three individuals. In both CD4 and CD8 cells, going from naive through CM, EM and EMRA, the Gini index went up while Shannon and inverse Simpson diversity went down.

From the second PCR step on, the TCR alpha and beta chain libraries were amplified in separate reactions. Donor CMV status was determined by IFNgamma production from CD4+ T cells after overnight stimulation of fresh PBMCs with CMV viral lysate. Using Miltenyi beads, CD4 T cells were first positively selected, and CD8 T cells were then positively selected from the CD4-negative fraction. Cells were stained for CD3, CD4, CD8, CD45RA, CD27 and a live/dead dye and were sorted on a BD Aria II into four subsets based on CD45RA and CD27. Blood came from three healthy volunteers, each fractionated into CD4 and CD8 T cells and then into four differentiation subsets. Approximately 120 ml of peripheral blood was collected from each donor, and PBMC were isolated from the blood using Ficoll-Paque PLUS density-gradient centrifugation. Sorted cells were lysed in RLT buffer, and RNA was extracted with a Qiagen RNeasy kit and stored at -80°C.

Taken from the germline V gene (reference sequence), the CDR1 and CDR2 loops are DFQATT and SNEGSKA. V trim: 3 bases; J trim: 1 base; unmatched bases: 6. From its cysteine to its phenylalanine, the CDR3 spans 15 amino acids. Only CDR3 DNA is held: 45 bases, read in frame from base 1. The library was produced with UMI-ligation and nested PCR. The beta constant-region primer was an equimolar mix of two oligonucleotides covering both TRBC1 and TRBC2. The ligated cDNA went through four rounds of PCR with nested alpha and beta constant-region primers together with the SP2 primer. A single-stranded oligonucleotide carrying the SP2 primer and a 12-nucleotide UMI was ligated to the 3' end of the cDNA by T4 RNA ligase 1. Incubation of the ligation reaction lasted 20-24 hours at 16 degrees C. PCR2 was usually performed as a SYBR Green qPCR and halted at a preset threshold so that over-amplification would not occur. Every purification after the first one was done using Agencourt AMPure XP magnetic beads. Library amounts were measured by Qubit and library quality was assessed on a TapeStation, where the main peak was expected at around 650 bp. Pooled libraries were sequenced on an Illumina MiSeq using v2 2x251 paired-end kits, and typically about 0.9-2.1 million reads were obtained per sample. Each sample was pooled at around 4 nM, and about 5-8% PhiX was included to help cluster recognition. In the original analysis: FASTQ reads processed by Demultiplexor were assigned V and J genes by Decombinator through tag matching that tolerated a single base-pair mismatch. Collapsinator relied on UMIs to fix sequencing errors as well as frequency errors caused by PCR heterogeneity. TCRs were translated and CDR3s were extracted from the conserved cysteine to the FGXG phenylalanine by CDR3Translator, with non-productive sequences being flagged. Gini, Shannon entropy and inverse Simpson indices were calculated on repertoires that had been subsampled to equal numbers of UMI-defined TCRs. Power-law fits to clonotype abundance distributions were performed by maximum likelihood within the linear range. For one naive CD8 sample, the pipeline and MIGEC produced similar UMI counts, unique TCR numbers and clonal distributions. One analysis removed from the naive repertoire any naive TCRs that were also present in any memory subset from the same donor. A set of some 7,000 CMV-associated CDR3 sequences, compiled from VDJdb and a published dataset, was used to search the repertoires. TCRdb reworked the public reads: Q25 trimming with fastp, MiXCR clone assembly, productive beta chains retained. Identical CDR3 protein sequences are pooled into one entry, listed with their most common genes and DNA. The V and J calls follow TCRdb's processing rather than the paper's. For this sample there are some 82,000 distinct CDR3 sequences; about 11% appear just once. Of the sample, more than 0.11% is held by the ten largest clones.

A remark on this clonotype: No antigen is known for it. One base away there is no much larger clone; base qualities are not given.

Sequences were obtained from naive CD4+ T cells from blood. Explained via the paper, the cell subset or site label denotes: naive T cells, CD45RA high CD27+. The chain is assembled from TRBV20-1 and TRBJ2-7; TRBD1 matches 10 bases in the middle. The sequence came from a human donor in good health. The sequenced DNA is TGCAGTGCTAGTACCGGGACAGGGGTTTCCTACGAGCAGTACTTC. Its protein product is CSASTGTGVSYEQYF.